This T cell receptor (beta chain) appears in the sequencing data of a study of blood T cell repertoires in COVID-19. Trimming left V 3 bases short and J 8 bases short, with 17 bases between. The CDR3 extends over 15 amino acids. The germline CDR1 and CDR2 sequences are SGHRS and YFSETQ. Measured with immunoSEQ multiplex PCR; TCRdb has only the in-frame clones, and not every one. The sample lists about 190,000 clones; almost 90% were seen once. V is TRBV5-1 and J is TRBJ1-4; no clear D. Sequenced sample: peripheral blood. This clonotype was obtained from a man between 50 and 59 years old with acute or convalescent COVID-19. The CDR3 protein is CASSWAGPTGEKLFF. The CDR3 bases are TGCGCCAGCAGCTGGGCGGGCCCCACGGGGGAAAAACTGTTTTTT.